The source of this T cell receptor beta chain is a study of T cell repertoires in cytomegalovirus infection (dated by TCRdb to about 2019). Regarding the research as a whole: Recently identified HLA-C-restricted CMV epitopes, whose presentation resists viral immunomodulation, were targeted by peptide stimulations together with well-studied HLA-B-restricted epitopes. Donor HLA type was relevant to the analysis, as public TCR beta signatures indicated carriage of CMV infection together with the matching HLA type. Findings and caveats that apply to the study as a whole: The ex vivo response was dominated by HLA-C-restricted CMV-specific TCR beta clonotypes, which also provided the single most frequent clonotype in two of eight donors. Carriers of CMV infection plus the relevant HLA type were discriminated by the cumulative frequency of public TCR beta family members in the study cohort and in an independent roughly 380-donor cohort.

The sequencer was an Illumina HiSeq 1500. TCRdb reprocessed the public reads (quality trimming at Q25 with fastp, clone calling with MiXCR) and kept in-frame beta chains. Each CDR3 protein appears once, grouped with its most common genes and DNA. The sample table contains 300,000 to 400,000 distinct CDR3 sequences; only one count was recorded for roughly 25% of them. The ten largest clones add up to 13% of the sample. V drops 5 bases and J drops 3 bases, leaving 10 bases in between. The CDR3 sequence holds 13 residues, the cysteine and phenylalanine included. CDR3 DNA is the only sequence kept; it has 39 bases, read in frame from the first base. CDR1 and CDR2 are read off the germline V gene as SGHTA and FQGNSA. This clonotype occurred many times. This clone's antigen is unknown. The record has no base qualities; no much larger clone is one base away. Interpreted using the paper, the treatment or condition label stands for: in vitro stimulation with specific CMV peptide epitopes to enrich CMV-specific T cells.

The rearrangement joined TRBV7-2 to TRBJ1-1; the D gene lacks a confident call. The sequence was collected from a human donor in good health (CMV status not recorded). Some clones in this sample may be carry-over from other donors' samples. The source was cultured PBMCs, collected from culture after CMV antigen stimulation. The CDR3 loop reads CASSTAKDTEAFF. The nucleotides read TGTGCCAGCAGCACAGCCAAGGACACTGAAGCTTTCTTT.